The 15 T cell receptor beta chains in this list originate from one sample, sequenced in a study of cytomegalovirus exposure and HLA in healthy donors. In the PCR, 60 Vbeta and 13 Jbeta primers were used. The repertoire was sequenced with immunoSEQ multiplex PCR; TCRdb's copy has only in-frame clones and lacks some. Of 180,000 or so clones detected, over 80% appear once; the ten largest clones hold around 1.4%. The sequenced sample was PBMCs. These receptors were obtained from a girl aged 10 to 17 in good health and CMV-seropositive.

In the case of this clone: The junction departs from the called germline gene at one end, perhaps through a read error. This sequence joins TRBV10-3 and TRBJ1-1, with 9 bases matching TRBD1. CDR1 and CDR2 from the germline V gene are ENHRY and SYGVKD. The CDR3 totals 12 residues. Here the CDR3 reads CASETGDRGGLF. The CDR3 DNA reads TGTGCCTCCGAGACGGGAGACAGGGGGGGTCTCTTT.

V gene TRBV5-4 combines with J gene TRBJ1-2; TRBD1 agrees at 7 bases. V lost 4 bases and J lost 1; bases outside the gene matches: 7. In germline, CDR1 is SGHNT, CDR2 YYREEE (reference sequence). The CDR3 length is 15 residues. CDR3 in amino acids: CASSKGQINNYGYTF. The CDR3 region has the DNA TGTGCCAGCAGCAAGGGACAGATAAATAACTATGGCTACACCTTC.

The chain couples TRBV11-3 to TRBJ2-5, with no clear D. Germline V lookup: CDR1 SGHNT, CDR2 YENEEA. V lost 9 bases, J lost 5 bases, and 13 bases lay in between. The length of the CDR3 is 12 residues. CDR3: CARLARLETQYF. CDR3 nucleotide sequence: TGTGCCAGACTCGCGCGTCTGGAGACCCAGTACTTC.

The chain carries TRBV5-1 and TRBJ2-5, with TRBD1 matching over 10 bases. The DNA end favors TRBJ2-7, so the J call may be wrong. CDR3 size: 15 residues. Germline CDR1 SGHRS, CDR2 YFSETQ. CDR3: CASSLGDRGGNEQYF. DNA of the CDR3: TGCGCCAGCAGCTTGGGGGACAGGGGAGGGAACGAGCAGTACTTC.

This chain joins TRBV27 and TRBJ2-1, with TRBD1 matching 8 bases. The V and J ends lost 5 bases and 0 bases, in that order; junction bases with no gene match: 0. CDR1 is MNHEY, CDR2 SMNVEV, per germline (reference sequence). The CDR3 runs to 14 residues. CDR3 DNA sequence: TGTGCCAGCAGTGGGACAGGCTCCTACAATGAGCAGTTCTTC. It is translated as CASSGTGSYNEQFF.

The chain carries TRBV18 and TRBJ1-1; 7 bases align to TRBD1. V shed 5 bases and J 3 bases; nucleotides not matched to a gene: 3. This CDR3 comprises 13 residues. The germline V gene has CDR1 KGHSH and CDR2 LQKENI. CDR3 region: CASSGTGDTEAFF. The CDR3 bases are TGTGCCAGCTCAGGTACAGGGGACACTGAAGCTTTCTTT.

The chain couples TRBV7-3 to TRBJ2-1, with D unresolved. The CDR3 is 13 amino acids. In germline, CDR1 is SGHTA, CDR2 FQGTGA. Trimming pared 1 base from V and 4 bases from J, leaving 5 bases between. The DNA of the CDR3 is TGTGCCAGCAGCTTAAGTGCGTACAATGAGCAGTTCTTC. Amino acids: CASSLSAYNEQFF.

This sequence joins TRBV27 and TRBJ1-2; no definite D call. Trimming took off 2 bases at V and 7 bases at J, with 11 bases between the two ends. The CDR3 runs to 13 residues. Germline CDR1 reads MNHEY; CDR2 reads SMNVEV (reference sequence). This CDR3 reads CASSLNRVGGYTF. Here the CDR3 DNA reads TGTGCCAGCAGTTTAAACCGAGTTGGTGGCTACACCTTC.

The chain carries TRBV18 and TRBJ2-5; 7 nucleotides match TRBD2. This CDR3 contains 16 residues. Germline V gene lookup returns CDR1 KGHSH and CDR2 LQKENI. V was clipped by 1 base and J by 4 bases; unmatched bases: 9. CDR3 bases: TGTGCCAGCTCACCACTGGCGGGAGAGGTGAGAGAGACCCAGTACTTC. Translated: CASSPLAGEVRETQYF.

The chain carries TRBV27 and TRBJ1-2; D is perhaps TRBD1 (6 bases). CDR3 length equals 11 residues. V dropped 5 bases and J dropped 6 bases, with 7 bases sitting between them. Germline-derived CDR1 and CDR2 are MNHEY and SMNVEV (reference sequence). The DNA of the CDR3 is TGTGCCAGCAGTAAGGGGGATGGCTACACCTTC. It translates to CASSKGDGYTF.

V gene TRBV5-1 combines with J gene TRBJ2-2; weak D call: TRBD2 (5 bases). The germline gives CDR1 SGHRS, CDR2 YFSETQ. With 0 bases removed from V and 5 bases from J, the gap between germline ends came to 8 bases. The length of the CDR3 is 14 residues. The CDR3 sequence: CASSLVSGTGELFF. In DNA form, the CDR3 reads TGCGCCAGCAGCTTGGTCTCGGGAACCGGGGAGCTGTTTTTT.

The chain links TRBV19 to TRBJ2-7; 8 nucleotides line up with TRBD2. V lost 6 bases and J lost 3; bases outside the gene matches: 10. The CDR3 has 15 amino acids. Germline lookup yields CDR1 LNHDA and CDR2 SQIVND (reference sequence). CDR3 protein: CASSKFSTSGYEQYF. CDR3 bases: TGTGCCAGTAGCAAATTTAGTACTAGCGGCTACGAGCAGTACTTC.

The rearrangement joins TRBV4-1 to TRBJ1-2, with TRBD1 matching 8 bases. The V gene end was trimmed by 6 bases and the J gene end by 2 bases; junction bases not matched to a gene: 5. The CDR3 has 14 amino acids. CDR1 MGHRA and CDR2 YSYEKL come from the germline V gene. The CDR3 loop reads CASSRDRTNYGYTF. In DNA form, the CDR3 reads TGCGCCAGCAGTCGGGACAGGACAAACTATGGCTACACCTTC.

Remarks on this clone: An end of the junction does not agree with germline; a read error may underlie this. V gene TRBV6-5 combines with J gene TRBJ2-7; 7 positions agree with TRBD2. Germline V gives CDR1 MNHEY, CDR2 SVGAGI. The CDR3 spans 15 residues. The CDR3 coding sequence is TGTGCCAGCCAAGGCCTAGCGGCCCACTCCTACGAGCAGCACTTC. As protein: CASQGLAAHSYEQHF.

The rearrangement links TRBV18 to TRBJ1-5, with a weak D call TRBD1 (6 bases). Trimming left V 3 bases short and J 2 bases short, with 8 bases between. Germline CDR1 reads KGHSH; CDR2 reads LQKENI. This CDR3 contains 14 residues. This CDR3 is CASSPGAGNQPQHF. CDR3 nucleotides: TGTGCCAGCTCACCGGGGGCAGGCAATCAGCCCCAGCATTTT.